The next 2 T cell receptor beta chains were all read from a single sample in a study of OX40 agonist ivuxolimab in advanced cancers. The protocol was immunoSEQ multiplex PCR, while the TCRdb copy is restricted to in-frame clones and leaves out a portion. Among fewer than 110,000 clones listed, approximately 89% were seen once. The input for sequencing was CD4+ or CD8+ T cells sorted from blood, taken in a trial of the OX40 agonist ivuxolimab. The receptors were gathered from an adult with an advanced solid tumor such as melanoma, head and neck, liver or kidney cancer.

V gene TRBV5-6 combines with J gene TRBJ1-2; D remains unclear. The CDR3 runs 12 residues. V lost 1 base to trimming and J lost 8 bases, with 9 bases between them. The germline gives CDR1 SGHDT, CDR2 YYEEEE. The DNA of the CDR3 is TGTGCCAGCAGCTTGAACCATGAAGGCTACACCTTC. Translation gives CASSLNHEGYTF.

This chain joins TRBV28 and TRBJ2-1; D perhaps matches TRBD1 (5 bases). Trimming took 3 bases from V and 1 from J, leaving 13 bases between them. The CDR3 has 16 amino acids. CDR1 is MDHEN and CDR2 is SYDVKM in the germline V gene. The CDR3 DNA reads as TGTGCCAGCAGTTTCTTAGGGGCCCGTTCCTACAATGAGCAGTTCTTC. Amino acids: CASSFLGARSYNEQFF.